One sample yielded the 11 T cell receptor beta chains listed below, sequenced in a study of cytomegalovirus exposure and HLA in healthy donors. PCR amplification relied on 60 Vbeta primers (plus 13 Jbeta primers). The repertoire was sequenced with immunoSEQ multiplex PCR; TCRdb's copy has only in-frame clones and lacks some. The sample records approximately 190,000 clones, about 80% being singletons. The sequencing sample was made of PBMCs. The source is a woman in her twenties or thirties in good health and CMV-seropositive.

The CDR3 DNA reads as TGTGCTAGTGGGACAGGGGAAGGCTATGGCTACACCTTC. Encoded protein: CASGTGEGYGYTF. This sequence joins TRBV12-5 and TRBJ1-2; 8 bases are a match to TRBD1. This CDR3 is built from 13 residues. CDR1 is LGHNT and CDR2 is FRNRAP in the germline V gene. V was pared by 6 bases and J by 4 bases, with 4 bases of the junction left unmatched. Combining the CDR3 with reference TRBV12-5 and TRBJ1-2 gives the whole variable domain DARVTQTPRHKVTEMGQEVTMRCQPILGHNTVFWYRQTMMQGLELLAYFRNRAPLDDSGMPKDRFSAEMPDATLATLKIQPSEPRDSAVYFCASGTGEGYGYTFGSGTRLTVV.

This sequence joins TRBV30 and TRBJ2-5; a weak D match, TRBD2 (6 bases). Trimming took 0 bases from V and 10 from J, leaving 15 bases between them. CDR3 length: 13 residues. CDR1 is GTSNPN and CDR2 is SVGIG in the germline V gene (reference sequence). The CDR3 here is CAWSVQGTQIQYF. As DNA, the CDR3 is TGTGCCTGGAGTGTACAAGGGACTCAGATCCAGTACTTC.

The CDR3 nucleotides read TGTGCCAGCAGTTTACCAACAGGGTCGGCTAATTCACCCCTCCACTTT. It is translated as CASSLPTGSANSPLHF. The chain couples TRBV28 to TRBJ1-6; tentatively, D is TRBD1 (6 bases). CDR1 is MDHEN, CDR2 SYDVKM, per germline. The CDR3 runs 16 residues. Trimming took 2 bases from V and 6 from J, leaving 14 bases between them. The complete variable domain, with remaining parts taken from reference TRBV28 and TRBJ1-6, reads DVKVTQSSRYLVKRTGEKVFLECVQDMDHENMFWYRQDPGLGLRLIYFSYDVKMKEKGDIPEGYSVSREKKERFSLILESASTNQTSMYLCASSLPTGSANSPLHFGNGTRLTVT.

The chain combines TRBV9 with TRBJ2-5, with D tentatively TRBD1 (6 bases). Germline V gene lookup returns CDR1 SGDLS and CDR2 YYNGEE. The CDR3 is made up of 14 amino acids. Trimming removed 1 base from V and 2 bases from J, with 9 bases in between. CDR3 DNA sequence: TGTGCCAGCAGCGTAAGTCAGGGGCAAGAGACCCAGTACTTC. This encodes CASSVSQGQETQYF.

This clone was recorded only once. The V call is TRBV5-1, the J call TRBJ1-4; the D is unclear. V was trimmed by 4 bases and J by 6 bases, leaving 16 bases between them. The CDR3 runs to 15 residues. Germline V gene data show CDR1 as SGHRS and CDR2 as YFSETQ. CDR3 sequence reads: CASSVAPLMDEKLFF. CDR3 DNA sequence: TGCGCCAGCAGCGTTGCTCCTCTAATGGATGAAAAACTGTTTTTT.

The chain couples TRBV7-9 to TRBJ2-1; perhaps TRBD2 as D (5 bases). The CDR3 runs 18 residues. V was clipped by 1 base and J by 0 bases, with 16 bases between them. Germline CDR1 and CDR2: SEHNR and FQNEAQ (reference sequence). CDR3 sequence reads: CASSLVALGGSSYNEQFF. Here the CDR3 DNA reads TGTGCCAGCAGCTTAGTCGCTCTCGGAGGTAGCTCCTACAATGAGCAGTTCTTC.

This chain uses TRBV9 with TRBJ2-4; 8 bases agree with TRBD2. With 6 bases clipped from V and 6 bases from J, the junction kept 11 bases outside the gene matches. Germline lookup yields CDR1 SGDLS and CDR2 YYNGEE. The CDR3 covers 15 residues. CDR3 bases: TGTGCCAGCACGATCGGGGGGGGGCCTGGAAACATTCAGTACTTC. Translating it yields CASTIGGGPGNIQYF.

The chain employs TRBV6-5 and TRBJ1-5; D gene uncertain. The germline V gene encodes CDR1 MNHEY and CDR2 SVGAGI. This CDR3 comprises 13 residues. V gave up 2 bases and J gave up 4 bases, with 6 bases separating them. In DNA, the CDR3 is TGTGCCAGCAGTTACGCGGGGAATCAGCCCCAGCATTTT. This codes for CASSYAGNQPQHF.

The rearrangement links TRBV19 to TRBJ2-3; 9 bases align to TRBD1. From germline, CDR1 is LNHDA and CDR2 SQIVND (reference sequence). J was trimmed by 2 bases and V by 3 bases; bases with no gene match: 3. This CDR3 is 15 amino acids long. The CDR3 DNA reads TGTGCCAGTAGTATGGGGACAGGGACCACAGATACGCAGTATTTT. Translated, it gives CASSMGTGTTDTQYF.

This clone came up a few times. The V and J genes are TRBV6-1 and TRBJ2-1; 7 nucleotides agree with TRBD2. In germline, CDR1 is MNHNS, CDR2 SASEGT. J gave up 1 base and V 2 bases, and 2 bases lay outside the gene matches. The CDR3 has 15 residues. The CDR3 coding sequence is TGTGCCAGCAGTGAACAAGCGGGGTCCTACAATGAGCAGTTCTTC. Residues: CASSEQAGSYNEQFF.

This chain's CDR3 is CASSTGTGDSSPLHF. CDR3 DNA: TGTGCCAGCAGCACTGGGACAGGGGACTCTTCACCCCTCCACTTT. The rearrangement links TRBV7-9 to TRBJ1-6; 10 bases map to TRBD1. The CDR3 sequence is 15 residues long. After removal of 5 bases from V and 9 bases from J, the junction contained 7 bases not matched to a gene. The germline V gene encodes CDR1 SEHNR and CDR2 FQNEAQ (reference sequence).